These 5 T cell receptor beta chains share one sample of origin, sequenced in a study of shared clonotypes between healthy human individuals. Clones were read by immunoSEQ multiplex PCR, and TCRdb kept only the in-frame ones, dropping some. The table has nearly 1 million clones, about 80% seen once. The sample comprised memory CD4+ T cells sorted from blood. Noted subset: CD45RA-negative fraction. These receptors all come from a man between 18 and 35 years old in good health.

CDR3 DNA: TGTGCCAGCAGCCACCCGACCCTCTACGAGCAGTACTTC. Translated: CASSHPTLYEQYF. The J gene is TRBJ2-7, the V gene TRBV7-8; no clear D gene. Trimming removed 5 bases from V and 3 bases from J, with 11 bases in between. This CDR3 is 13 amino acids long. Germline CDR1 is SGHVS and CDR2 is FQNEAQ.

Details on this clone: Mismatch with germline at one junction end may stem from a read error. The chain is built from TRBV4-2 and TRBJ2-5; TRBD1 might be the D (6 bases). The germline V gene has CDR1 LGHNA and CDR2 YNFKEQ. The CDR3 is made up of 20 amino acids. CDR3 DNA: TGTGCCAGCAGCCAAGATGCCAATAAGGTGCCTGGGGGCGGCCAAGGGACCCAGTACTTC. The encoded protein is CASSQDANKVPGGGQGTQYF.

The CDR3 reads CAWRSRGTSGNTIYF. The CDR3, as DNA: TGTGCCTGGAGATCTCGGGGGACATCTGGAAACACCATATATTTT. The genes are TRBV30 and TRBJ1-3, with D maybe TRBD1 (6 bases). The V gene lost 3 bases and the J gene lost 1 base, with 13 bases spanning the gap. CDR3 length: 15 residues. Germline V gives CDR1 GTSNPN, CDR2 SVGIG (reference sequence). The whole variable domain, filled in from reference TRBV30 and TRBJ1-3, reads SQTIHQWPATLVQPVGSPLSLECTVEGTSNPNLYWYRQAAGRGLQLLFYSVGIGQISSEVPQNLSASRPQDRQFILSSKKLLLSDSGFYLCAWRSRGTSGNTIYFGEGSWLTVV.

V is TRBV30 and J is TRBJ2-5; 8 bases align to TRBD1. The last part of the DNA fits TRBJ2-7 better; the J call may be wrong. Germline-derived CDR1 and CDR2 are GTSNPN and SVGIG (reference sequence). The CDR3 sequence is 12 residues long. The CDR3 region has the DNA TGTGCCTGGGATACAGGGGGCTACGAGCAGTACTTC. Its translation: CAWDTGGYEQYF.

This chain links TRBV7-9 with TRBJ2-3; 8 nucleotides line up with TRBD1. Germline V gene data show CDR1 as SEHNR and CDR2 as FQNEAQ (reference sequence). The CDR3 covers 14 residues. J gave up 5 bases and V 8 bases, and 9 bases lay outside the gene matches. The CDR3 loop reads CASVQGQVIDTQYF. The CDR3 DNA follows: TGTGCCAGCGTACAGGGACAGGTTATAGATACGCAGTATTTT.